This T cell receptor (beta chain) was documented in a study of OX40 agonist ivuxolimab in advanced cancers. The method was immunoSEQ multiplex PCR; TCRdb's version includes in-frame clones alone and lacks a portion of them. Seen here are some 19,000 clones, about 83% observed once, and the top ten hold about 50%. The material was CD4+ or CD8+ T cells sorted from blood, obtained in a trial of the OX40 agonist ivuxolimab. This TCR came from an adult with an advanced solid tumor such as melanoma, head and neck, liver or kidney cancer.

In DNA form, the CDR3 reads TGTGCCAGCAGCTTAAGTTTGACTAGCGGGACCTACTCCTACGAGCAGTACTTC. Encoded protein: CASSLSLTSGTYSYEQYF. The rearrangement joins TRBV7-9 to TRBJ2-7; 11 bases are a match to TRBD2. Germline V gives CDR1 SEHNR, CDR2 FQNEAQ (reference sequence). The CDR3 consists of 18 residues. V shed 2 bases, J shed 0 bases, and the junction held 9 bases outside the gene matches.